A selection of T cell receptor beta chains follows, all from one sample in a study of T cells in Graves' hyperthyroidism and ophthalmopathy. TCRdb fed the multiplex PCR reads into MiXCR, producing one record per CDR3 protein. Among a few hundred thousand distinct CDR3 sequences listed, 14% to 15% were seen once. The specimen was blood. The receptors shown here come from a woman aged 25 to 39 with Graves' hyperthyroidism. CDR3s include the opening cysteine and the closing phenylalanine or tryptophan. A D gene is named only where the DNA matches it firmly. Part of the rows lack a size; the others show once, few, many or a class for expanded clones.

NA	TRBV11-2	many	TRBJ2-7	CASSLDWVSGEQYF	TGTGCCAGCAGCTTAGATTGGGTTTCGGGCGAGCAGTACTTC
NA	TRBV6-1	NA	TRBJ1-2	CASSADPNYIGDYGYTF	TGTGCCAGCAGTGCCGACCCCAACTATATCGGGGACTATGGCTACACCTTC
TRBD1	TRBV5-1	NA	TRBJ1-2	CASSLGTGDGYTF	TGCGCCAGCAGCTTGGGGACAGGGGATGGCTACACCTTC
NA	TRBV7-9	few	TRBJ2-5	CASSYMAGTQETQYF	TGTGCCAGCAGCTATATGGCTGGGACTCAAGAGACCCAGTACTTC
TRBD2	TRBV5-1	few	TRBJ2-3	CASSSTSGRGYTQYF	TGCGCCAGCAGCAGCACTAGCGGGAGAGGGTATACGCAGTATTTT
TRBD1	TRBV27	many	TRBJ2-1	CASGGQGSFNEQFF	TGTGCCAGCGGGGGACAGGGATCCTTCAATGAGCAGTTCTTC
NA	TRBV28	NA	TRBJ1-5	CASSLTLNQPQHF	TGTGCCAGCAGTCTTACCCTCAATCAGCCCCAGCATTTT
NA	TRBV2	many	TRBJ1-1	CASSEFQGNTEAFF	TGTGCCAGCAGTGAATTTCAGGGGAACACTGAAGCTTTCTTT
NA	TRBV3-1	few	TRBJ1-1	CASSQETRVSEAFF	TGTGCCAGCAGCCAAGAGACCAGGGTCTCTGAAGCTTTCTTT
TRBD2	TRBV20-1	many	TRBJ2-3	CSARDSSGRATDTQYF	TGCAGTGCTAGAGATTCTAGCGGGAGGGCGACAGATACGCAGTATTTT
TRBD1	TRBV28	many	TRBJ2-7	CASSEQGQGAYEQYF	TGTGCCAGCAGTGAACAGGGACAGGGGGCCTACGAGCAGTACTTC
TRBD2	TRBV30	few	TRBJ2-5	CAWSTSGQETQYF	TGTGCCTGGAGTACTAGCGGACAAGAGACCCAGTACTTC
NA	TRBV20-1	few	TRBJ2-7	CSASAGQDEQYF	TGCAGTGCTAGCGCAGGGCAGGACGAGCAGTACTTC
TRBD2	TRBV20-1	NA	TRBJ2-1	CSARGGIAGAIGNEQFF	TGCAGTGCTAGAGGGGGGATAGCGGGAGCCATTGGGAATGAGCAGTTCTTC
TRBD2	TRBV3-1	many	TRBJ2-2	CASSPAAGVSGELFF	TGTGCCAGCAGCCCAGCAGCGGGAGTTTCCGGGGAGCTGTTTTTT
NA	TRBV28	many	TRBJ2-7	CASSLMGRSYEQYF	TGTGCCAGCAGTTTAATGGGCCGCTCCTACGAGCAGTACTTC
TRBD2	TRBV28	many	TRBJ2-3	CASSLLAGAVGDTQYF	TGTGCCAGCAGTTTACTAGCGGGAGCCGTGGGAGATACGCAGTATTTT
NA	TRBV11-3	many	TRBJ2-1	CASSLGGRYNEQFF	TGTGCCAGCAGCTTAGGGGGCAGATACAATGAGCAGTTCTTC
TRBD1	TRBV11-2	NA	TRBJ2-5	CASSFYRGQSLKTQYF	TGTGCCAGCAGCTTCTACAGGGGGCAGAGTTTGAAGACCCAGTACTTC
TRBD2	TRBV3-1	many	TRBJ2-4	CASSGTSGAKNIQYF	TGTGCCAGCAGCGGAACTAGCGGGGCCAAAAACATTCAGTACTTC
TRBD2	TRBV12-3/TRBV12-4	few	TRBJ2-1	CASSSGGGASGRAGEQFF	TGTGCCAGCAGCTCAGGGGGAGGGGCTAGCGGGAGGGCCGGTGAGCAGTTCTTC
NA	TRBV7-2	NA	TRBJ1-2	CASSLAGHSGGYTF	TGTGCCAGCAGCTTAGCAGGACATAGTGGTGGCTACACCTTC
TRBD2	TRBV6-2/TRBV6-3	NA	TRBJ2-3	CASSGEAGDPTDTQYF	TGTGCCAGCAGTGGAGAGGCGGGGGACCCCACAGATACGCAGTATTTT